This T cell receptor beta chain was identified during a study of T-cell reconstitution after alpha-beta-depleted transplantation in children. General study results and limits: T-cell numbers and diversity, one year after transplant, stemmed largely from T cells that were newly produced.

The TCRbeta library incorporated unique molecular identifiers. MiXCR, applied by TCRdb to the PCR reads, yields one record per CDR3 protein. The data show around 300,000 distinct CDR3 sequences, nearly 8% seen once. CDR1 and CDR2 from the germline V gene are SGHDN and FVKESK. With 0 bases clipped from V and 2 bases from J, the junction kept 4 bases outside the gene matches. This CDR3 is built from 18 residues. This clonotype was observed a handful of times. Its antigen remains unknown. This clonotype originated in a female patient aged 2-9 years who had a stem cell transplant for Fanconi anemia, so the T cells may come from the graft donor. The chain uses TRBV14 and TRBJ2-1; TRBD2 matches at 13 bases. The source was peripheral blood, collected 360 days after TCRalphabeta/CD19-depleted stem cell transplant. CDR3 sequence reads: CASSQELTSGGPYNEQFF. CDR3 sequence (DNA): TGTGCCAGCAGCCAAGAGTTGACTAGCGGGGGGCCCTACAATGAGCAGTTCTTC.